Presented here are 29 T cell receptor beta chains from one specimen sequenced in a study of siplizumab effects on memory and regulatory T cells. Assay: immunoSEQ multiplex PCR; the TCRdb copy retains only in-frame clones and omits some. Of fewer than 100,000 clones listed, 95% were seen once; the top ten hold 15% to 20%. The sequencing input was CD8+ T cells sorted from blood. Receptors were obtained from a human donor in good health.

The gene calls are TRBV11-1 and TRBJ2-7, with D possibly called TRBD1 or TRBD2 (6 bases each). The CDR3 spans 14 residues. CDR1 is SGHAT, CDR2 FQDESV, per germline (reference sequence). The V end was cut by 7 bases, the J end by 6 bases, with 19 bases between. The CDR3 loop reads CASNDGGGPREQYF. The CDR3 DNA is TGTGCCAGCAACGATGGTGGGGGGCCTCGCGAGCAGTACTTC.

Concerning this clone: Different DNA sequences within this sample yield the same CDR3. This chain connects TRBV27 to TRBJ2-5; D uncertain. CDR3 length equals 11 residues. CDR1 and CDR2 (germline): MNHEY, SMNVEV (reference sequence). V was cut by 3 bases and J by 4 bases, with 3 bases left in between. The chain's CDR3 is CASSLGETQYF. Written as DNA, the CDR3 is TGTGCCAGCAGTTTGGGAGAGACCCAGTACTTC.

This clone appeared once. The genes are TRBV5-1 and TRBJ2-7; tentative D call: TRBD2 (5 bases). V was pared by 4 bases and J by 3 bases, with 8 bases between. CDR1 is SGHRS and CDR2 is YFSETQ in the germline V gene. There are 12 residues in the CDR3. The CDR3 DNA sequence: TGCGCCAGCAGCCCCAGCGGCTACGAGCAGTACTTC. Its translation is CASSPSGYEQYF. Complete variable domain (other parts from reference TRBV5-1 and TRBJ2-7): KAGVTQTPRYLIKTRGQQVTLSCSPISGHRSVSWYQQTPGQGLQFLFEYFSETQRNKGNFPGRFSGRQFSNSRSEMNVSTLELGDSALYLCASSPSGYEQYFGPGTRLTVT.

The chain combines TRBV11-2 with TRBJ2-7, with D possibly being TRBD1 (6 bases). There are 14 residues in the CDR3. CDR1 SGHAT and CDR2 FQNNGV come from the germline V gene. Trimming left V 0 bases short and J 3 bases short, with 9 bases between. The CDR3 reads CASSLEARGYEQYF. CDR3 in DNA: TGTGCCAGCAGCTTAGAGGCCAGGGGCTACGAGCAGTACTTC.

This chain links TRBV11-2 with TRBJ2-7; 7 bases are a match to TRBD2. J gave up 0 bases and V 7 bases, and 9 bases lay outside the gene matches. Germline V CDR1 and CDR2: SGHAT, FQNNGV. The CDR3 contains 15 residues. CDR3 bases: TGTGCCAGCACCCCACCAGCTAGCGGCTCCTACGAGCAGTACTTC. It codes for CASTPPASGSYEQYF.

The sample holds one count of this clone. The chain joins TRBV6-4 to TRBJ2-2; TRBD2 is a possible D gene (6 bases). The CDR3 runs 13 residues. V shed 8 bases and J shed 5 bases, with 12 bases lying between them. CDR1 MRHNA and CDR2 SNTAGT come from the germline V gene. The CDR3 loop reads CASPWGDTGELFF. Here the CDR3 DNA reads TGTGCCAGCCCTTGGGGGGATACCGGGGAGCTGTTTTTT.

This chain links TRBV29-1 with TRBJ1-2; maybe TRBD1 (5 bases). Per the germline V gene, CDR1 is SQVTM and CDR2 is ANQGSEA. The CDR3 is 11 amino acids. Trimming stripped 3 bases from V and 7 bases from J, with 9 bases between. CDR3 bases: TGCAGCGTTGAGGGGACGATTGGCTACACCTTC. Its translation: CSVEGTIGYTF.

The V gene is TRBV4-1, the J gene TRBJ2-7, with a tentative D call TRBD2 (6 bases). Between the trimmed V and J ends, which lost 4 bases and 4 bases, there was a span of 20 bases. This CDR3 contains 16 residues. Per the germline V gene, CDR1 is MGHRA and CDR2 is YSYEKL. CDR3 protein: CASSPKAAGQPYEQYF. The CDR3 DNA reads TGCGCCAGCAGCCCAAAGGCGGCGGGGCAGCCTTACGAGCAGTACTTC.

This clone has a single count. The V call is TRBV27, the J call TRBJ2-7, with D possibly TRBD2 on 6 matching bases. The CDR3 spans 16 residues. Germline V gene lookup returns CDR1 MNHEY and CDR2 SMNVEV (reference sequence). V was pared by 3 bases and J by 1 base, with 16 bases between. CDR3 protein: CASSFLTGVQSYEQYF. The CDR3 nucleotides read TGTGCCAGCAGTTTCCTAACGGGAGTACAATCCTACGAGCAGTACTTC.

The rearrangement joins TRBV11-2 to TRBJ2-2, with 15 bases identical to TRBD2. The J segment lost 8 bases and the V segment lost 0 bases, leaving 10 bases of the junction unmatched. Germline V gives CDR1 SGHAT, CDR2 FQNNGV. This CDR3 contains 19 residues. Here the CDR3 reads CASSLDRGLAGGPSGELFF. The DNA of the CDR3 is TGTGCCAGCAGCTTAGATAGAGGACTAGCGGGAGGGCCGTCTGGGGAGCTGTTTTTT.

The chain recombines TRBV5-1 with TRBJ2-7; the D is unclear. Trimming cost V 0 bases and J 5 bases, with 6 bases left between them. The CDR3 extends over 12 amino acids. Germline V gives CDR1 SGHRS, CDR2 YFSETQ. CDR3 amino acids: CASSLEWDEQYF. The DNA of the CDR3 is TGCGCCAGCAGCTTGGAGTGGGACGAGCAGTACTTC.

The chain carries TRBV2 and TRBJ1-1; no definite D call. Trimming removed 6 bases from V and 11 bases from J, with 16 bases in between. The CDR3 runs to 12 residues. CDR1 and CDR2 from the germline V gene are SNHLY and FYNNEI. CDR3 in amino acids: CASRAGYPSAFF. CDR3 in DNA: TGTGCCAGCAGGGCGGGTTACCCGTCCGCTTTCTTT.

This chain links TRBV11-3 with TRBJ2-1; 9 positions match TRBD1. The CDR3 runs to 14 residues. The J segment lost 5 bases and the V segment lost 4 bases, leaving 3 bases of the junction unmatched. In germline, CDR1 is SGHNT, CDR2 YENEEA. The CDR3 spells CASSSRTGDNEQFF. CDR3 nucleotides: TGTGCCAGCAGCTCAAGGACAGGGGACAATGAGCAGTTCTTC.

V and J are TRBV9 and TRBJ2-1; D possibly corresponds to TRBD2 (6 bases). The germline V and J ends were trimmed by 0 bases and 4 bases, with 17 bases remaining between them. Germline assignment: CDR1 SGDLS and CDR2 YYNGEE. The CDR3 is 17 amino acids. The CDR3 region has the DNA TGTGCCAGCAGCGTAGGGTCGCAGGCGGGAAGATACAATGAGCAGTTCTTC. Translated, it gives CASSVGSQAGRYNEQFF.

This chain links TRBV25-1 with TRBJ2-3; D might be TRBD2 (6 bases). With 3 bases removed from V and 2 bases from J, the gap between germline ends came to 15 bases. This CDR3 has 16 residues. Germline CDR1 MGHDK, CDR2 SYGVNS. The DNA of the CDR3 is TGTGCCAGCAGTGATCCAACCCGGGACTTCACAGATACGCAGTATTTT. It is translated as CASSDPTRDFTDTQYF.

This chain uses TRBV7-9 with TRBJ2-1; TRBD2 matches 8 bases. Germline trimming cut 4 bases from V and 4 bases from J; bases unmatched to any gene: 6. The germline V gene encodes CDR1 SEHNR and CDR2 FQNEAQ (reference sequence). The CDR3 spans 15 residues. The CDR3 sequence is CASSSSGLVYNEQFF. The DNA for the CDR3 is TGTGCCAGCAGCTCCTCGGGACTAGTGTACAATGAGCAGTTCTTC.

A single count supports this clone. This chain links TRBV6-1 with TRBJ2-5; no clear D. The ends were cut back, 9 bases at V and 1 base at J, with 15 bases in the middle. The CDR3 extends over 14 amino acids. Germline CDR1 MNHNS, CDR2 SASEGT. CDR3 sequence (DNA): TGTGCCAGTACAGCCTGGGCCCCCCAAGAGACCCAGTACTTC. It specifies CASTAWAPQETQYF.

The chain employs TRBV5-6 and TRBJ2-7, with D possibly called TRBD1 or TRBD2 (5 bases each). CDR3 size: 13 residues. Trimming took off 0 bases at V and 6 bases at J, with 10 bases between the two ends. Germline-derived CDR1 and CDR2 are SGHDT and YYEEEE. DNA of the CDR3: TGTGCCAGCAGCTTGGGGGGGAGCGCCGAGCAGTACTTC. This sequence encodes CASSLGGSAEQYF.

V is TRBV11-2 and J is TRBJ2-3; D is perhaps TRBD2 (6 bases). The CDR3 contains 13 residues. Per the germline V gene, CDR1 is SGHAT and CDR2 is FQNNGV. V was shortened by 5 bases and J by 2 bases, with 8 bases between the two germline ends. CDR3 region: CASSRDFTDTQYF. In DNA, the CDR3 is TGTGCCAGCAGCCGGGACTTCACAGATACGCAGTATTTT.

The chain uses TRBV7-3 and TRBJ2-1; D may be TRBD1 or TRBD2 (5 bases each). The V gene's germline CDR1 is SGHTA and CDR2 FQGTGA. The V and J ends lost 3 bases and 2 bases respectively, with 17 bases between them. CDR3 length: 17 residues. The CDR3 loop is CASSLGLAADTYNEQFF. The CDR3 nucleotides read TGTGCCAGCAGCTTGGGGCTAGCTGCCGATACCTACAATGAGCAGTTCTTC. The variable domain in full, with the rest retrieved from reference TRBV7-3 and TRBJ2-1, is GAGVSQTPSNKVTEKGKYVELRCDPISGHTALYWYRQSLGQGPEFLIYFQGTGAADDSGLPNDRFFAVRPEGSVSTLKIQRTERGDSAVYLCASSLGLAADTYNEQFFGPGTRLTVL.

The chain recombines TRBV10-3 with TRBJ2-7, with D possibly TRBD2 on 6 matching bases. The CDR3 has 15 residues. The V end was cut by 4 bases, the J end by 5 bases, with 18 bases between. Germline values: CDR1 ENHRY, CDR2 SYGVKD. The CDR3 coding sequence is TGTGCCATCAGTGCCGGAGGGGAGGTTAAGAACGAGCAGTACTTC. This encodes CAISAGGEVKNEQYF.

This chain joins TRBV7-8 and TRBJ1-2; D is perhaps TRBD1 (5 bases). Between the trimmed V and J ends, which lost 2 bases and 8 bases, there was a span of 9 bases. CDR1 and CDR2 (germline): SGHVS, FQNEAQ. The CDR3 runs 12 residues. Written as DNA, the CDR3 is TGTGCCAGCAGCTTACGTAACAGGGGCTACACCTTC. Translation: CASSLRNRGYTF.

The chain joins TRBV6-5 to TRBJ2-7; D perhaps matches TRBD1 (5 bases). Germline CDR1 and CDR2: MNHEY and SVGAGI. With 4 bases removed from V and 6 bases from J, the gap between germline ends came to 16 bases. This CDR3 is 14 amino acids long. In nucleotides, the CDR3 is TGTGCCAGCAGTTTGCGGCAGGGCCCTGGCGAGCAGTACTTC. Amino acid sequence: CASSLRQGPGEQYF.

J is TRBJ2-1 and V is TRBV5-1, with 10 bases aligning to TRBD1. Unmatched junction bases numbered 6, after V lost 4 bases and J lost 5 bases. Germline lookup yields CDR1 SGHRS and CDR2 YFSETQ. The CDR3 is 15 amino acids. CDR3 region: CASSPEGQGNNEQFF. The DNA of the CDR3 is TGCGCCAGCAGCCCGGAGGGACAGGGGAACAATGAGCAGTTCTTC. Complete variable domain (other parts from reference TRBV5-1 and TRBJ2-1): KAGVTQTPRYLIKTRGQQVTLSCSPISGHRSVSWYQQTPGQGLQFLFEYFSETQRNKGNFPGRFSGRQFSNSRSEMNVSTLELGDSALYLCASSPEGQGNNEQFFGPGTRLTVL.

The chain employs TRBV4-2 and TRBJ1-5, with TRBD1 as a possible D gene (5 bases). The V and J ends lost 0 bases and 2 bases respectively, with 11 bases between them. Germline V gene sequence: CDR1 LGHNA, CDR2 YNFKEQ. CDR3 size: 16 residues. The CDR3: CASSQDGQGGNQPQHF. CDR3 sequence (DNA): TGTGCCAGCAGCCAAGATGGCCAGGGTGGCAATCAGCCCCAGCATTTT.

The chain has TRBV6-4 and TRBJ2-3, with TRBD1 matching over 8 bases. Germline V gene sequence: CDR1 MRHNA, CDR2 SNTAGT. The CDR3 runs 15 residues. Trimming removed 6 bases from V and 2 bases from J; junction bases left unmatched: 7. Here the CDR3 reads CASSPRDRNTDTQYF. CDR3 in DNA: TGTGCCAGCAGCCCCCGGGACAGGAACACAGATACGCAGTATTTT.

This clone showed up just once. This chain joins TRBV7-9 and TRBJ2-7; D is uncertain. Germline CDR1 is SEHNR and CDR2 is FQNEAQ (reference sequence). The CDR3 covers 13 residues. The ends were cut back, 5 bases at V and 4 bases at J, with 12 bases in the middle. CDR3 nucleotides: TGTGCCAGCAGCGCCAGCCCCCTTTACGAGCAGTACTTC. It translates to CASSASPLYEQYF.

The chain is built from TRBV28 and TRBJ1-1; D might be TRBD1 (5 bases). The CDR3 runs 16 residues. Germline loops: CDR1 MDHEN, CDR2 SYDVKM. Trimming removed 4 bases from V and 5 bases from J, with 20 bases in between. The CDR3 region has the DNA TGTGCCAGCAGTTCGAAAATCACAGGCGAAGGGACTGAAGCTTTCTTT. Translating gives CASSSKITGEGTEAFF.

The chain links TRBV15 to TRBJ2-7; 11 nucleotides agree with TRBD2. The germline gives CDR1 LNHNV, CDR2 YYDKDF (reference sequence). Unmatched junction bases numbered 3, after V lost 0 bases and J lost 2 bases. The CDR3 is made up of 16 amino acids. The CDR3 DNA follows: TGTGCCACCAGCAGAGAGCCTAGCGGGGGGACCTACGAGCAGTACTTC. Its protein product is CATSREPSGGTYEQYF.